The source of this T cell receptor (beta chain) is a study of blood T cell repertoires in COVID-19. Looking at the study overall: Both acute and convalescent COVID-19 samples were obtained from the United States, Italy and Spain.

Profiled with immunoSEQ multiplex PCR; TCRdb holds only in-frame clones, not every one. The data show more than 110,000 clones, roughly 84% seen once. Per germline, CDR1 KGHSH and CDR2 LQKENI. This CDR3 spans 18 amino acids. V shed 1 base and J 2 bases; nucleotides not matched to a gene: 3. What was sequenced was peripheral blood. This TCR was recovered from a human donor in a cohort sampled during active COVID-19. This chain joins TRBV18 and TRBJ2-3; TRBD2 aligns across 16 bases. DNA of the CDR3: TGTGCCAGCTCACCACTGGGACTAGCGGGGGGGGCCACAGATACGCAGTATTTT. This translates into CASSPLGLAGGATDTQYF.